Below, 24 T cell receptor beta chains from the same sample are listed, as sequenced in a study of blood T cell repertoires in COVID-19. The protocol was immunoSEQ multiplex PCR, while the TCRdb copy is restricted to in-frame clones and leaves out a portion. Here the sample spans some 240,000 clones, roughly 89% being singletons. The specimen sequenced was peripheral blood. Receptor source: a woman in her forties who had recovered from COVID-19.

The V and J genes are TRBV9 and TRBJ2-6; D possibly corresponds to TRBD1 (6 bases). The CDR3 extends over 18 amino acids. The V and J ends lost 0 bases and 4 bases respectively, with 17 bases between them. The germline V gene has CDR1 SGDLS and CDR2 YYNGEE. CDR3: CASSVETGLGVGANVLTF. The CDR3 region has the DNA TGTGCCAGCAGCGTAGAGACAGGTCTGGGTGTCGGGGCCAACGTCCTGACTTTC.

V usage is TRBV6-1 and J usage is TRBJ2-7, with unresolved D. Deletions cut 1 base from V and 6 bases from J, with 10 bases between. The CDR3 spans 13 residues. Germline V gives CDR1 MNHNS, CDR2 SASEGT. Here the CDR3 reads CASSEVTISEQYF. The CDR3 DNA reads TGTGCCAGCAGTGAAGTAACTATTAGCGAGCAGTACTTC.

This clone occurred a few times. CDR3 amino acids: CASRGTSGNTGELFF. The CDR3 bases are TGTGCCAGCAGGGGGACTAGCGGGAACACCGGGGAGCTGTTTTTT. The genes are TRBV2 and TRBJ2-2; TRBD2 aligns across 11 bases. Germline V gene sequence: CDR1 SNHLY, CDR2 FYNNEI. The length of the CDR3 is 15 residues. J gave up 1 base and V 6 bases, and 1 base lay outside the gene matches. The whole variable domain, remainder taken from reference TRBV2 and TRBJ2-2, is EPEVTQTPSHQVTQMGQEVILRCVPISNHLYFYWYRQILGQKVEFLVSFYNNEISEKSEIFDDQFSVERPDGSNFTLKIRSTKLEDSAMYFCASRGTSGNTGELFFGEGSRLTVL.

The rearrangement uses TRBV27 and TRBJ2-1; D is uncertain. The germline V gene has CDR1 MNHEY and CDR2 SMNVEV (reference sequence). This CDR3 is built from 14 residues. The V and J ends lost 8 bases and 6 bases respectively, with 17 bases between them. CDR3 protein: CASGSLPLFNEQFF. The CDR3 DNA sequence: TGTGCCAGCGGTTCCCTTCCCTTATTCAATGAGCAGTTCTTC.

CDR3 amino acids: CASRYTGAGNQPQHF. Written as DNA, the CDR3 is TGTGCCAGCAGATACACAGGGGCTGGCAATCAGCCCCAGCATTTT. The rearrangement links TRBV12-1 to TRBJ1-5; TRBD1 is the table's D call and was not checked against the DNA. TRBV12-1 corresponds to a pseudogene. The CDR3 covers 15 residues.

This clone appeared a single time. The rearrangement uses TRBV27 and TRBJ1-2; D remains unclear. Trimming took 5 bases from V and 8 from J, leaving 12 bases between them. Germline V gene data show CDR1 as MNHEY and CDR2 as SMNVEV (reference sequence). The CDR3 is made up of 12 amino acids. CDR3 loop: CASSPIAGGYTF. As DNA, the CDR3 is TGTGCCAGCAGTCCCATCGCGGGAGGCTACACCTTC.

The J gene is TRBJ2-7, the V gene TRBV11-3; 9 bases align to TRBD2. The CDR3 loop spans 17 amino acids. V was pared by 0 bases and J by 5 bases, with 11 bases of the junction left unmatched. Germline CDR1 is SGHNT and CDR2 is YENEEA. CDR3 DNA sequence: TGTGCCAGCAGCTTAGACCCGGCGGGGGGGCCGTTTCACGAGCAGTACTTC. Amino acids: CASSLDPAGGPFHEQYF.

This clone was counted only a few times. This rearrangement joins TRBV6-2 or TRBV6-3 to TRBJ1-5; no clear D. This CDR3 has 13 amino acids. Trimming took off 0 bases at V and 7 bases at J, with 7 bases between the two ends. In germline, CDR1 is MNHEY, CDR2 SVGEGT. CDR3 nucleotides: TGTGCCAGCAGTTACTCGTCTTTCCAGCCCCAGCATTTT. Protein product: CASSYSSFQPQHF.

The CDR3 nucleotides are TGTGCCAGTAGAGACAGGGGCAATCCCTACGAGCAGTACTTC. Amino acid sequence: CASRDRGNPYEQYF. This chain connects TRBV19 to TRBJ2-7; TRBD1 aligns across 8 bases. V shed 6 bases and J 2 bases; nucleotides not matched to a gene: 6. The CDR3 runs to 14 residues. Germline V gene sequence: CDR1 LNHDA, CDR2 SQIVND (reference sequence).

The V call is TRBV27, the J call TRBJ2-3; 11 positions match TRBD2. The CDR3 sequence is 14 residues long. Germline loops: CDR1 MNHEY, CDR2 SMNVEV (reference sequence). The J segment lost 3 bases and the V segment lost 7 bases, leaving 3 bases of the junction unmatched. Here the CDR3 DNA reads TGTGCCAGCAAGACTAGCGGGGTGACAGATACGCAGTATTTT. Protein product: CASKTSGVTDTQYF.

The V call is TRBV9, the J call TRBJ1-2; D is perhaps TRBD1 (5 bases). This CDR3 spans 15 amino acids. Looked up from germline, CDR1 is SGDLS and CDR2 is YYNGEE. V lost 2 bases and J 5 bases, leaving 16 bases between the germline ends. The CDR3 nucleotides read TGTGCCAGCAGCGTGAGGGAGGGGCGAACTTATGGCTACACCTTC. Translating gives CASSVREGRTYGYTF.

This chain links TRBV19 with TRBJ1-1; 7 bases fit TRBD1. CDR1 and CDR2 from the germline V gene are LNHDA and SQIVND (reference sequence). The ends lost 6 bases at V and 2 bases at J; junction bases unmatched: 6. The CDR3 extends over 14 amino acids. The CDR3 DNA sequence: TGTGCCAGTAGCATACAGGGGTTAAACACTGAAGCTTTCTTT. Protein sequence: CASSIQGLNTEAFF.

The CDR3 region is CASTTGSSYEQYV. The CDR3 region has the DNA TGTGCCAGCACCACAGGCAGCTCCTACGAGCAGTACGTC. The rearrangement links TRBV2 to TRBJ2-7; a possible D gene is TRBD1 (5 bases). Trimming removed 7 bases at V and 0 bases at J, with 10 bases between. This CDR3 region has 13 residues. The V gene's germline CDR1 is SNHLY and CDR2 FYNNEI.

The chain couples TRBV4-1 to TRBJ2-5; tentative D call: TRBD1 (6 bases). The germline V gene has CDR1 MGHRA and CDR2 YSYEKL. Trimming stripped 5 bases from V and 2 bases from J, with 18 bases between. This CDR3 is 16 amino acids long. CDR3 sequence: CASSTLPDRKQETQYF. DNA of the CDR3: TGCGCCAGCAGCACATTACCCGACAGGAAACAAGAGACCCAGTACTTC.

The rearrangement links TRBV11-2 to TRBJ2-2; D perhaps matches TRBD1 (5 bases). The V end was cut by 3 bases, the J end by 6 bases, with 17 bases between. The CDR3 totals 16 residues. Germline-derived CDR1 and CDR2 are SGHAT and FQNNGV. CDR3 nucleotide sequence: TGTGCCAGCAGCTTCGTTCCCTTGGGGCGCGCCGGGGAGCTGTTTTTT. Translation gives CASSFVPLGRAGELFF.

The rearrangement links TRBV19 to TRBJ2-7; unclear D gene. CDR3 length: 15 residues. CDR1 is LNHDA, CDR2 SQIVND, per germline (reference sequence). The V gene lost 6 bases and the J gene lost 2 bases, with 17 bases spanning the gap. The CDR3 DNA reads TGTGCCAGTAGCCCCCGGGTCGGAGTAACCTACGAGCAGTACTTC. This sequence encodes CASSPRVGVTYEQYF.

The chain is built from TRBV5-1 and TRBJ2-2; D might be TRBD2 (6 bases). Germline values: CDR1 SGHRS, CDR2 YFSETQ. The V end lost 2 bases, the J end lost 4 bases, and 9 bases lay between the germline ends. The CDR3 runs to 14 residues. This CDR3 reads CASSFPGGTGELFF. CDR3 DNA sequence: TGCGCCAGCAGCTTCCCCGGGGGCACCGGGGAGCTGTTTTTT.

V gene TRBV7-8 combines with J gene TRBJ2-7, with 7 positions matching TRBD2. The germline V gene has CDR1 SGHVS and CDR2 FQNEAQ. The CDR3 consists of 13 residues. After removal of 2 bases from V and 4 bases from J, the junction contained 2 bases not matched to a gene. The CDR3 here is CASSLLADYEQYV. CDR3 bases: TGTGCCAGCAGCTTACTAGCGGATTACGAGCAGTACGTC.

The rearrangement joins TRBV6-5 to TRBJ1-3; maybe TRBD1 (6 bases). V lost 6 bases, J lost 4 bases, and 16 bases lay in between. Germline CDR1 MNHEY, CDR2 SVGAGI. The CDR3 is 15 amino acids. CDR3 loop: CASSLTGTFGNTIYF. For the CDR3, the DNA is TGTGCCAGCAGCCTAACCGGGACATTCGGAAACACCATATATTTT.

The count of this clone is one. The rearrangement links TRBV19 to TRBJ1-1, with 10 bases aligning to TRBD1. Germline values: CDR1 LNHDA, CDR2 SQIVND (reference sequence). V lost 7 bases to trimming and J lost 4 bases; unmatched junction nucleotides: 6. This CDR3 is built from 14 residues. The DNA of the CDR3 is TGTGCCAGTACCTGGGACAGGGGAGGCACTGAAGCTTTCTTT. It yields the protein CASTWDRGGTEAFF.

The rearrangement uses TRBV3-1 (or the pseudogene TRBV3-2) and TRBJ2-7, with TRBD2 as a possible D gene (6 bases). Trimming took off 4 bases at V and 3 bases at J, with 10 bases between the two ends. The CDR3 loop spans 13 amino acids. Germline V CDR1 and CDR2: LGHDT, YNNKEL (reference sequence). CDR3 amino acids: CASSLGGFYEQYV. As DNA, the CDR3 is TGTGCCAGCAGCCTTGGGGGGTTCTACGAGCAGTACGTC.

The gene calls are TRBV2 and TRBJ2-1, with 7 positions matching TRBD2. The germline gives CDR1 SNHLY, CDR2 FYNNEI. The CDR3 covers 16 residues. With V trimmed by 9 bases and J by 6 bases, 17 bases remained unmatched. CDR3 nucleotides: TGTGCCAGTCAGAAATGGGCTAGCGGTGCTCTCAATGAGCAGTTCTTC. Translation: CASQKWASGALNEQFF.

The chain is built from TRBV2 and TRBJ2-7; possible D gene TRBD1, 5 bases. This CDR3 comprises 15 residues. Trimming stripped 1 base from V and 4 bases from J, with 14 bases between. Germline V CDR1 and CDR2: SNHLY, FYNNEI. Here the CDR3 reads CASSEEAGWNYEQYF. The CDR3 DNA is TGTGCCAGCAGTGAAGAGGCAGGGTGGAATTACGAGCAGTACTTC.

The V call is TRBV30, the J call TRBJ1-1; the D is unclear. Trimming cost V 0 bases and J 10 bases, with 15 bases left between them. CDR1 is GTSNPN, CDR2 SVGIG, per germline (reference sequence). The CDR3 sequence is 13 residues long. The CDR3 bases are TGTGCCTGGAGTGTACCTACTCGGGAGGCAGCTTTCTTT. Translation: CAWSVPTREAAFF.